The rows below give T cell receptor beta chains drawn from one sample of a study of T-cell reconstitution after alpha-beta-depleted transplantation in children. TCRdb analysed the PCR reads with MiXCR anew, one entry per CDR3 protein. The data show roughly 150,000 distinct CDR3 sequences, with 11% seen just once and roughly an eighth held by the top ten. The sequences come from PBMCs, collected before TCRalphabeta/CD19-depleted stem cell transplant. Receptor source: a boy aged 2 to 10 with acute myeloid leukemia, due to receive a stem cell transplant. Each CDR3 is given with its conserved first and last residue. A D gene is named only where the DNA matches it firmly. A clone size is listed for some rows: how often the clone was seen (once, few, many), or a class if it is expanded.

many	TRBV20-1	NA	TRBJ2-3	TGCAGTGCAGCCGACCAAACGGGGAGCACAGATACGCAGTATTTT	CSAADQTGSTDTQYF
many	TRBV5-4	TRBD1	TRBJ1-6	TGTGCCAGCAGCCCCGACAGGGGGGATTCACCCCTCCACTTT	CASSPDRGDSPLHF
many	TRBV4-1	TRBD1	TRBJ1-4	TGCGCCAGCAGCCCGACAGGGGTTACTAATGAAAAACTGTTTTTT	CASSPTGVTNEKLFF
many	TRBV7-2	TRBD1	TRBJ2-7	TGTGCCAGCAGCTTCGGGACAGTAGGGTTCGAGCAGTACTTC	CASSFGTVGFEQYF
many	TRBV6-5	TRBD1	TRBJ2-1	TGTGCCAGCAGTTATGGGACAGGGGTAATCAATGAGCAGTTCTTC	CASSYGTGVINEQFF
many	TRBV2	NA	TRBJ2-2	TGTGCCAGCAGTGTGGAGACAGGGAGGACCGGGGAGCTGTTTTTT	CASSVETGRTGELFF
many	TRBV5-1	TRBD2	TRBJ2-1	TGCGCCAGCAGCTTGGCCGGGCGGGAGTCCTACAATGAGCAGTTCTTC	CASSLAGRESYNEQFF
many	TRBV10-2	NA	TRBJ1-1	TGCGCCAGCAGTGAGGGCCGGAACACTGAAGCTTTCTTT	CASSEGRNTEAFF
NA	TRBV5-1	NA	TRBJ2-4	TGCGCCAGCAGCCGGGACGACCTAGCCAAAAACATTCAGTACTTC	CASSRDDLAKNIQYF
many	TRBV7-3	NA	TRBJ2-3	TGTGCCAGCAGCTTAAGTGGACAATTCACAGATACGCAGTATTTT	CASSLSGQFTDTQYF
NA	TRBV7-6	NA	TRBJ2-3	TGTGCCAGCAGCCTACAGGGGAGGGCAGATACGCAGTATTTT	CASSLQGRADTQYF
many	TRBV29-1	NA	TRBJ1-1	TGCAGCATCCCCCTTGGCAGCACTGAAGCTTTCTTT	CSIPLGSTEAFF
once	TRBV20-1	TRBD2	TRBJ2-1	TGCAGTGTTAGGGGCCTGGGAGGGTTCTCCTACAATGAGCAGTTCTTC	CSVRGLGGFSYNEQFF
many	TRBV6-5	NA	TRBJ2-3	TGTGCCAGCAGTTACTCGGTGGGGAAAGGAGAAACAGATACGCAGTATTTT	CASSYSVGKGETDTQYF
many	TRBV12-3/TRBV12-4	TRBD1	TRBJ2-2	TGTGCCAGCAGGCTTAGAGGGACAGCGTTGAACACCGGGGAGCTGTTTTTT	CASRLRGTALNTGELFF
NA	TRBV6-1	NA	TRBJ2-5	TGTGCCAGCAGTGCCACCAACCAAGAGACCCAGTACTTC	CASSATNQETQYF
many	TRBV7-3	TRBD2	TRBJ2-3	TGTGCCAGCAGCAGAACTAGCGCCCCCACAGATACGCAGTATTTT	CASSRTSAPTDTQYF
NA	TRBV9	NA	TRBJ2-1	TGTGCCAGCAGCGTCTGGGTCTGGCCTTACAATGAGCAGTTCTTC	CASSVWVWPYNEQFF
many	TRBV7-2	TRBD1	TRBJ1-5	TGTGCCAGCAGCTCAGAAGGACAGGGAGGCAATCAGCCCCAGCATTTT	CASSSEGQGGNQPQHF
many	TRBV5-6	NA	TRBJ2-5	TGTGCCAGCAGCTTCGGGCAGCAAGAGACCCAGTACTTC	CASSFGQQETQYF
many	TRBV5-1	NA	TRBJ1-2	TGCGCCAGCAGCCCGGTAGCTAACTATGGCTACACCTTC	CASSPVANYGYTF
many	TRBV7-6	TRBD1	TRBJ1-1	TGTGCCAGCAGCTCAGGACAGGACTTAAACACTGAAGCTTTCTTT	CASSSGQDLNTEAFF
many	TRBV6-5	TRBD1	TRBJ2-2	TGTGCCAGCAGTTACCGGACAGGCACCGGGGAGCTGTTTTTT	CASSYRTGTGELFF
many	TRBV10-3	NA	TRBJ2-1	TGTGCCACCTGGACCAGTCGGGGAGAGCAGTTCTTC	CATWTSRGEQFF
many	TRBV7-7	NA	TRBJ2-1	TGTGCCAGCAGTTACATGAGCGGTCCCTACAATGAGCAGTTCTTC	CASSYMSGPYNEQFF
NA	TRBV6-1	NA	TRBJ2-2	TGTGCCAGCAGTGATAGGGAAACGTACACCGGGGAGCTGTTTTTT	CASSDRETYTGELFF